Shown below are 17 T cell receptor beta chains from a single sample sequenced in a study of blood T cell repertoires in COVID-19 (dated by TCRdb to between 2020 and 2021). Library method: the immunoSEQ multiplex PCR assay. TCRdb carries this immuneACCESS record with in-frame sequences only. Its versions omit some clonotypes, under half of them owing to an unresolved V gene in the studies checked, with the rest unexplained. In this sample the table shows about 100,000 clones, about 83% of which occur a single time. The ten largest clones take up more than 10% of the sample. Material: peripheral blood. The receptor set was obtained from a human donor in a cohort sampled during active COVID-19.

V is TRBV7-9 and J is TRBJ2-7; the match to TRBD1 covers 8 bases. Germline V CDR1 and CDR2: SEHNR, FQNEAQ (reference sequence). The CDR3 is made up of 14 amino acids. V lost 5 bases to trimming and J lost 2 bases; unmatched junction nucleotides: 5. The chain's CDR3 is CASSRTGRPYEQYF. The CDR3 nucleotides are TGTGCCAGCAGCCGGACAGGGAGGCCCTACGAGCAGTACTTC. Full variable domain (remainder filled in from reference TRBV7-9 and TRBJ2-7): DTGVSQNPRHKITKRGQNVTFRCDPISEHNRLYWYRQTLGQGPEFLTYFQNEAQLEKSRLLSDRFSAERPKGSFSTLEIQRTEQGDSAMYLCASSRTGRPYEQYFGPGTRLTVT.

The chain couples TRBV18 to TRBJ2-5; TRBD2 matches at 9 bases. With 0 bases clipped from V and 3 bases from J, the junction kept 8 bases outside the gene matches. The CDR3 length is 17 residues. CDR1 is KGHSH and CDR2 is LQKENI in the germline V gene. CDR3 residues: CASSPPEAGGLKETQYF. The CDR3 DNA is TGTGCCAGCTCACCACCGGAAGCGGGGGGCTTGAAAGAGACCCAGTACTTC. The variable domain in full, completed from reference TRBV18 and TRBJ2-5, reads NAGVMQNPRHLVRRRGQEARLRCSPMKGHSHVYWYRQLPEEGLKFMVYLQKENIIDESGMPKERFSAEFPKEGPSILRIQQVVRGDSAAYFCASSPPEAGGLKETQYFGPGTRLLVL.

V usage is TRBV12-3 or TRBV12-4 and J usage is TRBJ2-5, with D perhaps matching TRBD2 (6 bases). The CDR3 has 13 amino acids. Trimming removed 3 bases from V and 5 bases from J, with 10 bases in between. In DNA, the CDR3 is TGTGCCAGCAGTTTGAGTCGGGGGGAGACCCAGTACTTC. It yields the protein CASSLSRGETQYF.

The CDR3 is CASSQDYTSRTTQYF. CDR3 in DNA: TGTGCCAGCAGCCAAGATTATACTAGCAGGACTACCCAGTACTTC. The chain couples TRBV3-1 (or the pseudogene TRBV3-2) to TRBJ2-5; the D gene is possibly TRBD2 (6 bases). Trimming cost V 0 bases and J 8 bases, with 16 bases left between them. This CDR3 spans 15 amino acids. Germline V gives CDR1 LGHDT, CDR2 YNNKEL (reference sequence).

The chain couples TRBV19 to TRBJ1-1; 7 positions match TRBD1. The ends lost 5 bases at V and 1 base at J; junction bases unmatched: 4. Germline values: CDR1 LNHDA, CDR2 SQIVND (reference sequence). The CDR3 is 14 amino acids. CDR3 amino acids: CASSRGQTNTEAFF. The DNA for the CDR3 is TGTGCCAGTAGTCGGGGACAGACGAACACTGAAGCTTTCTTT.

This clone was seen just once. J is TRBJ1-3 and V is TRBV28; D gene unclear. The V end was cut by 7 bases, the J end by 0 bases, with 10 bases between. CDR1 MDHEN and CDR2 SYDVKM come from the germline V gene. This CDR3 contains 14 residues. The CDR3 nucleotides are TGTGCCAGCACCAAGTCGGGCTCTGGAAACACCATATATTTT. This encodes CASTKSGSGNTIYF.

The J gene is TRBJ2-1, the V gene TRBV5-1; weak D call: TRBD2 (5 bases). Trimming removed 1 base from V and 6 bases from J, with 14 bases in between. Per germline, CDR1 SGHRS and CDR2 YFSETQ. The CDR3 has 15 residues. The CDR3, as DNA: TGCGCCAGCAGCTTGAATCTAGCTCTGGGCAATGAGCAGTTCTTC. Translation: CASSLNLALGNEQFF.

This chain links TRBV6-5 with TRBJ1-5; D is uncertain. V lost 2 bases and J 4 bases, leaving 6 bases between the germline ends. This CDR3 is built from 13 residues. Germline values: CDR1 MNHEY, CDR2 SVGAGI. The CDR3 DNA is TGTGCCAGCAGTTACGGACTTAATCAGCCCCAGCATTTT. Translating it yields CASSYGLNQPQHF.

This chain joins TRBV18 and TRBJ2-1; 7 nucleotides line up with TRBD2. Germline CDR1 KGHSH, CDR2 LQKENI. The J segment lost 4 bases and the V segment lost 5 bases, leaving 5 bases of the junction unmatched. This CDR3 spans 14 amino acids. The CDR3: CASSVLASYNEQFF. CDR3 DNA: TGTGCCAGCTCAGTACTAGCGTCTTACAATGAGCAGTTCTTC.

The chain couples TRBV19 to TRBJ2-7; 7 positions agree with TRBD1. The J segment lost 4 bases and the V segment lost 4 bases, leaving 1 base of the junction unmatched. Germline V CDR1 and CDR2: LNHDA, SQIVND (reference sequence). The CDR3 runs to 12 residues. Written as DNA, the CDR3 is TGTGCCAGTAGTAGGGGACAGTACGAGCAGTACTTC. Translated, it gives CASSRGQYEQYF.

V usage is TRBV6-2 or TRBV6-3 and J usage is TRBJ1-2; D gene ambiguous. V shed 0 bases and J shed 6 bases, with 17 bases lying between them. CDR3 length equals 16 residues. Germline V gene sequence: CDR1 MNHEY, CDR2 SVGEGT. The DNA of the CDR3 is TGTGCCAGCAGTTACTCGACCCTCTCCGGGGTTCATGGCTACACCTTC. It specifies CASSYSTLSGVHGYTF.

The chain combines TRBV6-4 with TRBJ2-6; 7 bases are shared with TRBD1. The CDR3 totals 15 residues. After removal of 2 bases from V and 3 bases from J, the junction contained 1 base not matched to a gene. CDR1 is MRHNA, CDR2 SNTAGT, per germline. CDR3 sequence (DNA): TGTGCCAGCAGTGACCAGGGGGTTGGGGCCAACGTCCTGACTTTC. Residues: CASSDQGVGANVLTF.

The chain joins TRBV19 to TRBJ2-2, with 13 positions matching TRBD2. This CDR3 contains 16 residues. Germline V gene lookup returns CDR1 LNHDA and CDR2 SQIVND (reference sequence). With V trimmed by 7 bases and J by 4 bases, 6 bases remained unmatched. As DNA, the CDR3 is TGTGCCAGTATGCGACTAGCGGGGGGATCCACCGGGGAGCTGTTTTTT. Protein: CASMRLAGGSTGELFF.

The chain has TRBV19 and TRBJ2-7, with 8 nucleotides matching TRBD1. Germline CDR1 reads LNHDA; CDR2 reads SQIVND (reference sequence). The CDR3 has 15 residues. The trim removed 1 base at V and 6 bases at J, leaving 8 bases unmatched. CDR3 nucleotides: TGTGCCAGTAGTATAGCTCCCGGACAGGGAATCGAGCAGTACTTC. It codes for CASSIAPGQGIEQYF. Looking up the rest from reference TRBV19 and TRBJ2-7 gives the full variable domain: DGGITQSPKYLFRKEGQNVTLSCEQNLNHDAMYWYRQDPGQGLRLIYYSQIVNDFQKGDIAEGYSVSREKKESFPLTVTSAQKNPTAFYLCASSIAPGQGIEQYFGPGTRLTVT.

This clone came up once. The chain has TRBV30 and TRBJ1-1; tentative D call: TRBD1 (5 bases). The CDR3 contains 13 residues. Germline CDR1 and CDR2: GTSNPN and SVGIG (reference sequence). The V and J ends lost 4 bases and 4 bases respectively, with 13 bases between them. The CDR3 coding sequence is TGTGCCTGGACAGGGCGGATTGGCACTGAAGCTTTCTTT. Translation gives CAWTGRIGTEAFF.

Written as DNA, the CDR3 is TGTGCCAGCAGCACTATCTCCCCCCTAGCGGGGTACGAGCAGTACTTC. Protein: CASSTISPLAGYEQYF. The V gene is TRBV5-6, the J gene TRBJ2-7; TRBD2 agrees at 9 bases. CDR3 length equals 16 residues. CDR1 and CDR2 from the germline V gene are SGHDT and YYEEEE. Trimming removed 4 bases from V and 4 bases from J; junction bases left unmatched: 12.

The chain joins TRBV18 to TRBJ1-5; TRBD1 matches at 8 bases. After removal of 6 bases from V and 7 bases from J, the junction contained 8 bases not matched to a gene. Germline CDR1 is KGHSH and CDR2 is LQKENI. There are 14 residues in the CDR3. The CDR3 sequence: CASSQGAREQPQHF. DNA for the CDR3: TGTGCCAGCTCTCAGGGGGCGCGAGAACAGCCCCAGCATTTT.